The sequence of this TCR beta chain was determined in a study of blood T cell repertoires in COVID-19. The table came from immunoSEQ multiplex PCR; TCRdb's copy has only in-frame clones and leaves some out. Of around 200,000 clones in the sample, roughly 85% are singletons; the top ten hold roughly a sixth. The V gene end was trimmed by 3 bases and the J gene end by 7 bases; junction bases not matched to a gene: 8. The CDR3 is 15 amino acids. Germline V gene data show CDR1 as SGHTA and CDR2 as FQGTGA. Sequenced: PBMCs or T cells enriched from blood (not recorded which). The clonotype was recovered from a man aged 35 to 55 who had recovered from COVID-19. V and J are TRBV7-3 and TRBJ2-7, with 11 nucleotides matching TRBD2. The CDR3 DNA reads TGTGCCAGCAGCTTTGCACTAGCGGGAGTGGAAGAGCAGTACTTC. This sequence encodes CASSFALAGVEEQYF.